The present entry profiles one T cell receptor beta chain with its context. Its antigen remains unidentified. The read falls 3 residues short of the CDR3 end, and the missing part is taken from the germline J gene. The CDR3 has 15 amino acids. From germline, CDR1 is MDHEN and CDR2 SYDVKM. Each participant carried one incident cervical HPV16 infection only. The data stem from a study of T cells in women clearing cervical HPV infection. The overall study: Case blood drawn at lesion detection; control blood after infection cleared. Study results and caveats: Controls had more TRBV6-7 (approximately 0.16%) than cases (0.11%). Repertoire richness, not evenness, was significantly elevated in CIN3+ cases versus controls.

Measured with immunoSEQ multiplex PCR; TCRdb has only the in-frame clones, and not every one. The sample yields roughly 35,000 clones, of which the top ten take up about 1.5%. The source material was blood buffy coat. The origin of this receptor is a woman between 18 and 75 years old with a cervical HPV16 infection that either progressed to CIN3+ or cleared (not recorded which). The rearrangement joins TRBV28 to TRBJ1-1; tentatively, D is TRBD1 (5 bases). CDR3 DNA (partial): TGTGCCAGCGAGTTTAGGGGACTCATAGGGGAAAAT. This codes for CASEFRGLIGEN. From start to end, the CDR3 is CASEFRGLIGENAFF. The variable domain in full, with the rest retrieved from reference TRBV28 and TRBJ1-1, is DVKVTQSSRYLVKRTGEKVFLECVQDMDHENMFWYRQDPGLGLRLIYFSYDVKMKEKGDIPEGYSVSREKKERFSLILESASTNQTSMYLCASEFRGLIGENAFFGQGTRLTVV.